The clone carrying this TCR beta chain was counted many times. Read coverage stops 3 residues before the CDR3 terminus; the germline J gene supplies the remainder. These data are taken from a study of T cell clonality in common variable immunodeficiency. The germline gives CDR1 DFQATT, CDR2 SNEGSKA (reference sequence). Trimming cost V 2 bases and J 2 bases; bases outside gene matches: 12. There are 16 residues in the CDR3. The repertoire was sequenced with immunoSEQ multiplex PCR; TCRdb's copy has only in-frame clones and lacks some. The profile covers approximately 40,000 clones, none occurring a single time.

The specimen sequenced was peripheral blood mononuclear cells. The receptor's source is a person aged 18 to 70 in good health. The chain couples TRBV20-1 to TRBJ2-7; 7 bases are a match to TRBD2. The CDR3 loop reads CSARRAGTTIPYEQYF. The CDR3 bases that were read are TGCAGTGCTAGACGAGCGGGAACTACCATTCCCTACGAG.